These T cell receptor beta chains were read from a single sample in a study of blood T cell repertoires in COVID-19. Method: immunoSEQ multiplex PCR; TCRdb's copy keeps in-frame clones and lacks some. The table records 150,000 or so clones, around 85% of them present only once. Sequencing used peripheral blood. The receptors here all came from a woman in her thirties or forties with active or convalescent COVID-19. Both conserved end residues are part of each CDR3. Fields, in order: V gene, D gene, J gene, clone size, CDR3 DNA, CDR3 protein. The D gene is left open where the match is weak. Clone size is not always given. Where it is, it says once, few, many or a class for expanded clones.

V gene: TRBV9; D gene: TRBD2; J gene: TRBJ2-1; clone size: once; CDR3 DNA: TGTGCCAGCAGCGTAAGTCGGCTAGCGGGAGCCAATGAGCAGTTCTTC; CDR3 protein: CASSVSRLAGANEQFF
V gene: TRBV30; D gene: TRBD1; J gene: TRBJ2-1; clone size: NA; CDR3 DNA: TGTGCCTGGAGTCCAGACAGGGGAACGGGTGAGCAGTTCTTC; CDR3 protein: CAWSPDRGTGEQFF
V gene: TRBV23-1; D gene: NA; J gene: TRBJ2-6; clone size: NA; CDR3 DNA: TGCGCCAGCAGTCAAGGTTTGGGGGCTACCGGCTCTGGGGCCAACGTCCTGACTTTC; CDR3 protein: CASSQGLGATGSGANVLTF
V gene: TRBV6-7; D gene: NA; J gene: TRBJ1-1; clone size: NA; CDR3 DNA: TGTGCCAACCGACGGGGGGTGAGCACTGAAGCTTTCTTT; CDR3 protein: CANRRGVSTEAFF
V gene: TRBV6-2/TRBV6-3; D gene: TRBD1; J gene: TRBJ1-1; clone size: NA; CDR3 DNA: TGTGCCAGCAGTTACGGAGGGGCAGGGGGCCTATTTTCGTACTCGAACACTGAAGCTTTCTTT; CDR3 protein: CASSYGGAGGLFSYSNTEAFF
V gene: TRBV5-4; D gene: NA; J gene: TRBJ2-7; clone size: NA; CDR3 DNA: TGTGCCAGCAGCGTGGACAGAGCAGACGAGCAGTACTTC; CDR3 protein: CASSVDRADEQYF
V gene: TRBV27; D gene: TRBD1; J gene: TRBJ1-2; clone size: NA; CDR3 DNA: TGTGCCAGCAGTTTTGGGGGGACAGGGGCCACGCCGGGCTATGGCTACACCTTC; CDR3 protein: CASSFGGTGATPGYGYTF
V gene: TRBV24-1; D gene: TRBD1; J gene: TRBJ2-6; clone size: NA; CDR3 DNA: TGTGCCACCAGTGATGAGGACAGGACCGGGGCCAACGTCCTGACTTTC; CDR3 protein: CATSDEDRTGANVLTF
V gene: TRBV6-4; D gene: NA; J gene: TRBJ1-6; clone size: NA; CDR3 DNA: TGTGCCAGCAGTGAGGGCCCGGTTAACTCACCCCTCCACTTT; CDR3 protein: CASSEGPVNSPLHF
V gene: TRBV5-1; D gene: TRBD2; J gene: TRBJ2-3; clone size: few; CDR3 DNA: TGCGCCAGTCGCGGGCTAGCGGCGGATACGCAGTATTTT; CDR3 protein: CASRGLAADTQYF
V gene: TRBV2; D gene: NA; J gene: TRBJ1-2; clone size: NA; CDR3 DNA: TGTGCCAGCCGGGGAACTGGCGCTGACTATGGCTACACCTTC; CDR3 protein: CASRGTGADYGYTF
V gene: TRBV28; D gene: NA; J gene: TRBJ1-1; clone size: NA; CDR3 DNA: TGTGCCAGCAGCCCCCTGGTGAGGACTGAAGCTTTCTTT; CDR3 protein: CASSPLVRTEAFF
V gene: TRBV30; D gene: NA; J gene: TRBJ2-7; clone size: NA; CDR3 DNA: TGTGCCTGGAGTGGGATCGGGTCCTACGAGCAGTACTTC; CDR3 protein: CAWSGIGSYEQYF
V gene: TRBV5-4; D gene: NA; J gene: TRBJ2-2; clone size: once; CDR3 DNA: TGTGCCAGCAGCTCAGGACAGGTGGGGGGCACCGGGGAGCTGTTTTTT; CDR3 protein: CASSSGQVGGTGELFF
V gene: TRBV18; D gene: TRBD1; J gene: TRBJ2-5; clone size: NA; CDR3 DNA: TGTGCCAGCTCACCCGGGACAGGGACTGAGACCCAGTACTTC; CDR3 protein: CASSPGTGTETQYF
V gene: TRBV6-6; D gene: NA; J gene: TRBJ1-1; clone size: NA; CDR3 DNA: TGTGCCAGCAGTGATCAACAGGGGAACACTGAAGCTTTCTTT; CDR3 protein: CASSDQQGNTEAFF
V gene: TRBV2; D gene: TRBD1; J gene: TRBJ1-5; clone size: NA; CDR3 DNA: TGTGCCAGCAGCGAACAGGGGGGCAATCAGCCCCAGCATTTT; CDR3 protein: CASSEQGGNQPQHF
V gene: TRBV28; D gene: TRBD1; J gene: TRBJ1-2; clone size: NA; CDR3 DNA: TGTGCCAGCAGAGGGGGCGACTATGGCTACACCTTC; CDR3 protein: CASRGGDYGYTF
V gene: TRBV27; D gene: TRBD1; J gene: TRBJ2-7; clone size: NA; CDR3 DNA: TGTGCCAGCAGTCCCCTCCACAGGGGATCGGACTACGAGCAGTACTTC; CDR3 protein: CASSPLHRGSDYEQYF
V gene: TRBV2; D gene: TRBD1; J gene: TRBJ1-6; clone size: NA; CDR3 DNA: TGTGCCAGCAGTTTGGACAGGGGGAATTCACCCCTCCACTTT; CDR3 protein: CASSLDRGNSPLHF
V gene: TRBV11-3; D gene: NA; J gene: TRBJ2-5; clone size: once; CDR3 DNA: TGTGCCAGCAGCTTAGATGAGGAGACCCAGTACTTC; CDR3 protein: CASSLDEETQYF
V gene: TRBV7-9; D gene: TRBD1; J gene: TRBJ2-3; clone size: NA; CDR3 DNA: TGTGCCAGCAGGGCGACAGGGGCGCGGGCAGATACGCAGTATTTT; CDR3 protein: CASRATGARADTQYF
V gene: TRBV3-1/TRBV3-2; D gene: TRBD2; J gene: TRBJ2-3; clone size: NA; CDR3 DNA: TGTGCCAGCAGCCGGCCTAGCGGGGGCACAGATACGCAGTATTTT; CDR3 protein: CASSRPSGGTDTQYF
V gene: TRBV27; D gene: TRBD1; J gene: TRBJ1-6; clone size: NA; CDR3 DNA: TGTGCCAGCAGCCAAAGGGCGGACAGGGCGAATTCACCCCTCCACTTT; CDR3 protein: CASSQRADRANSPLHF
V gene: TRBV3-1/TRBV3-2; D gene: NA; J gene: TRBJ1-1; clone size: NA; CDR3 DNA: TGTGCCAGCAGCCGCCTTGGGTCAGGGGTGACTGAAGCTTTCTTT; CDR3 protein: CASSRLGSGVTEAFF
V gene: TRBV6-2/TRBV6-3; D gene: NA; J gene: TRBJ2-5; clone size: NA; CDR3 DNA: TGTGCCAGCAGTCGAATAATGGGGGCCGACGAGGAGACCCAGTACTTC; CDR3 protein: CASSRIMGADEETQYF
V gene: TRBV28; D gene: TRBD2; J gene: TRBJ2-7; clone size: NA; CDR3 DNA: TGTGCCAGCAGCTCCAGCGGGATCTCCTACGAGCAGTACTTC; CDR3 protein: CASSSSGISYEQYF
V gene: TRBV27; D gene: TRBD1; J gene: TRBJ1-4; clone size: few; CDR3 DNA: TGTGCCAGCAGCGCGACAGGGGGCAGGGAAAAACTGTTTTTT; CDR3 protein: CASSATGGREKLFF
V gene: TRBV11-1; D gene: TRBD1; J gene: TRBJ1-1; clone size: once; CDR3 DNA: TGTGCCAGCAGCCCACCGGGACAGGGGATGAACACTGAAGCTTTCTTT; CDR3 protein: CASSPPGQGMNTEAFF
V gene: TRBV28; D gene: TRBD2; J gene: TRBJ2-7; clone size: NA; CDR3 DNA: TGTGCCAGCAGATCTCCGGGACAGGGACTTTCTAGCGGGAGGGCCGACGCCTACGAGCAGTACTTC; CDR3 protein: CASRSPGQGLSSGRADAYEQYF
V gene: TRBV5-4; D gene: NA; J gene: TRBJ1-1; clone size: once; CDR3 DNA: TGTGCCAGCAGCCTCCAGTCGGCTCGTCGGGCTGAAGCTTTCTTT; CDR3 protein: CASSLQSARRAEAFF
V gene: TRBV7-2; D gene: NA; J gene: TRBJ2-4; clone size: few; CDR3 DNA: TGTGCCAGCAGCAAGGAGGCAGCCAAAAACATTCAGTACTTC; CDR3 protein: CASSKEAAKNIQYF
V gene: TRBV6-5; D gene: TRBD1; J gene: TRBJ1-3; clone size: NA; CDR3 DNA: TGTGCCAGCAGTTACGACAGGGCATCTGGAAACACCATATATTTT; CDR3 protein: CASSYDRASGNTIYF
V gene: TRBV5-1; D gene: NA; J gene: TRBJ2-3; clone size: NA; CDR3 DNA: TGCGCCAGCAGCTTGGCCGGGGGTGCAGATACGCAGTATTTT; CDR3 protein: CASSLAGGADTQYF
V gene: TRBV3-1/TRBV3-2; D gene: TRBD1; J gene: TRBJ1-4; clone size: NA; CDR3 DNA: TGTGCCAGCAGCCAAGCTGGGACAGGGGTCAATGAAAAACTGTTTTTT; CDR3 protein: CASSQAGTGVNEKLFF
V gene: TRBV2; D gene: NA; J gene: TRBJ1-2; clone size: NA; CDR3 DNA: TGTGCCACTTATTTCCAGGGCTATGGCTACACCTTC; CDR3 protein: CATYFQGYGYTF
V gene: TRBV6-4; D gene: NA; J gene: TRBJ1-4; clone size: few; CDR3 DNA: TGTGCCAGCAGTCCGAACGGGGTAGAGGATGAAAAACTGTTTTTT; CDR3 protein: CASSPNGVEDEKLFF
V gene: TRBV10-2; D gene: NA; J gene: TRBJ2-3; clone size: NA; CDR3 DNA: TGCGCCAGCAAGCAGGGAAGCACAGATACGCAGTATTTT; CDR3 protein: CASKQGSTDTQYF
V gene: TRBV7-9; D gene: NA; J gene: TRBJ1-5; clone size: once; CDR3 DNA: TGTGCCAGCGCCCATACAACAGGGTTGAGCAATCAGCCCCAGCATTTT; CDR3 protein: CASAHTTGLSNQPQHF
V gene: TRBV7-2; D gene: TRBD1; J gene: TRBJ1-2; clone size: NA; CDR3 DNA: TGTGCCAGCAGCCCCCCCTCCCCAGGGACAGGGGGCTACACCTTC; CDR3 protein: CASSPPSPGTGGYTF
V gene: TRBV11-2; D gene: TRBD1; J gene: TRBJ1-2; clone size: once; CDR3 DNA: TGTGCCAGCAGCTTCACGGACAGGGGGAACTATGGCTACACCTTC; CDR3 protein: CASSFTDRGNYGYTF
V gene: TRBV3-1/TRBV3-2; D gene: TRBD1; J gene: TRBJ2-7; clone size: NA; CDR3 DNA: TGTGCCAGCAGCCACCTAGACAGGGCCTACGAGCAGTACTTC; CDR3 protein: CASSHLDRAYEQYF
V gene: TRBV10-2; D gene: TRBD2; J gene: TRBJ2-7; clone size: NA; CDR3 DNA: TGCGCAGCGGGGGGCGGGAGGTCCTACGAGCAGTACTTC; CDR3 protein: CAAGGGRSYEQYF
V gene: TRBV28; D gene: NA; J gene: TRBJ1-2; clone size: NA; CDR3 DNA: TGTGCCAGCAGTTTAGGGCAGGGAAGTGGCTACACCTTC; CDR3 protein: CASSLGQGSGYTF
V gene: TRBV30; D gene: NA; J gene: TRBJ1-1; clone size: NA; CDR3 DNA: TGTGCCTGGAGTGTCGGGGGGAGAGGTGAAGCTTTCTTT; CDR3 protein: CAWSVGGRGEAFF
V gene: TRBV30; D gene: NA; J gene: TRBJ2-1; clone size: NA; CDR3 DNA: TGTGCCTGGAGGGGTCCGGGTGGCCTCGGTGAGCAGTTCTTC; CDR3 protein: CAWRGPGGLGEQFF
V gene: TRBV6-6; D gene: TRBD2; J gene: TRBJ2-3; clone size: NA; CDR3 DNA: TGTGCCAGCAGTTACCTGAAGGTACTAGCGGGAGATACGCAGTATTTT; CDR3 protein: CASSYLKVLAGDTQYF